This T cell receptor (beta chain) came from a study of T-cell reconstitution after alpha-beta-depleted transplantation in children. This sample's TCRbeta library carried unique molecular identifier barcodes. Each CDR3 protein gets one entry after TCRdb re-called the PCR reads with MiXCR. This sample carries approximately 350,000 distinct CDR3 sequences, about a tenth of them seen once, and the ten largest clones take 2% to 2.5%. Sequencing used PBMCs from the stem cell graft donor, obtained from the stem cell graft. The clonotype comes from a human donor who donated a stem cell graft to a child with acute lymphoblastic leukemia.

The CDR3 region is CASSHLPGQGTYEQYF. CDR3 DNA sequence: TGCGCCAGCAGCCATCTCCCGGGACAGGGCACCTACGAGCAGTACTTC. The rearrangement uses TRBV4-3 and TRBJ2-7; 9 bases match TRBD1. V gave up 3 bases and J gave up 2 bases; unmatched junction bases: 8. The CDR3 loop spans 16 amino acids. Germline CDR1 is LGHNA and CDR2 is YSLEER.